This TCR beta chain was documented in a study of CD8 T cells in ankylosing spondylitis. Study results and limitations: Ankylosing spondylitis blood seemed to carry a telltale TCR beta motif made of several highly homologous variants.

Germline V gene data show CDR1 as SGHAT and CDR2 as FQNNGV. The CDR3 sequence is 14 residues long. V lost 2 bases, J lost 6 bases, and 13 bases lay in between. At least ten counts were recorded for this clonotype. Its antigen is unknown. It was by quantitative 5'-RACE with molecular barcodes that TCR beta libraries were made. MiXCR was run by TCRdb on the 5' RACE reads, yielding one entry per CDR3 protein. The repertoire holds around 100,000 distinct CDR3 sequences, with roughly 10% as singletons. The V and J genes are TRBV11-2 and TRBJ1-1; maybe TRBD1 (5 bases). The sequenced sample was blood, either unsorted or a sorted T cell fraction (not recorded which). The sequence derives from a male donor with ankylosing spondylitis. CDR3 bases: TGTGCCAGCAGCTTACCGGGGGAGGCAGCTGAAGCTTTCTTT. Amino acids: CASSLPGEAAEAFF.